This TCR beta chain was captured in a study of cytomegalovirus exposure and HLA in healthy donors. Trimming cost V 5 bases and J 1 base, with 9 bases left between them. Germline V lookup: CDR1 SNHLY, CDR2 FYNNEI. The CDR3 runs to 15 residues. The PCR had 60 Vbeta and 13 Jbeta primers. TCRdb's copy holds only in-frame clones and misses some; the assay was immunoSEQ multiplex PCR. Its table records 63,000 or so clones. Sequenced: PBMCs. The chain carries TRBV2 and TRBJ1-6; D unresolved. The source is a boy aged 5-17 years in good health and CMV-seronegative. CDR3 region: CASSNTDSYNSPLHF. DNA for the CDR3: TGTGCCAGCAGTAATACAGATTCCTATAATTCACCCCTCCACTTT. The full variable domain, rest sourced from reference TRBV2 and TRBJ1-6, is EPEVTQTPSHQVTQMGQEVILRCVPISNHLYFYWYRQILGQKVEFLVSFYNNEISEKSEIFDDQFSVERPDGSNFTLKIRSTKLEDSAMYFCASSNTDSYNSPLHFGNGTRLTVT.